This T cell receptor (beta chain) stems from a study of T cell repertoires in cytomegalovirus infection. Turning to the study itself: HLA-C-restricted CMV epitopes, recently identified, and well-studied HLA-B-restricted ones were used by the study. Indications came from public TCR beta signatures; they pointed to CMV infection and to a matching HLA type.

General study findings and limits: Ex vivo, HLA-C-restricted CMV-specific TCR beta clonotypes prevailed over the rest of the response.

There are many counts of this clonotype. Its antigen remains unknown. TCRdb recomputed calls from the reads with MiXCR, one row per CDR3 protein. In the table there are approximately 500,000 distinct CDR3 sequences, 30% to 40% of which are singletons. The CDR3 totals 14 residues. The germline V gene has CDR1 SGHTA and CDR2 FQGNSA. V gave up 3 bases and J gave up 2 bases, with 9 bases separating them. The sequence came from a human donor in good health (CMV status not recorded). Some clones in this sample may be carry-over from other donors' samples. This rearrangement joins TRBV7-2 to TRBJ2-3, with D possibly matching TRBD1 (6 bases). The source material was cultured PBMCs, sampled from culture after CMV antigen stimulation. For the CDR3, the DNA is TGTGCCAGCAGCTTGGACAGTTACACAGATACGCAGTATTTT. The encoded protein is CASSLDSYTDTQYF.